The clone carrying this T cell receptor beta chain was picked up a small number of times. Its antigen remains unknown. The data stem from a study of T-cell memory formation after mild COVID-19. Study-level results: Clones that shrank (day 15 to 85) were balanced CD4/CD8, whereas later expanders leaned CD4+. A subset of responding clones appeared in pre-infection memory, suggesting cross-reactive memory joined.

CDR1 and CDR2 (germline): MNHEY, SVGEGT. There are 13 residues in the CDR3. V was clipped by 2 bases and J by 4 bases; unmatched bases: 2. 5'RACE with constant-segment primers yielded barcoded, UMI-tagged TCR alpha and TCR beta cDNA libraries. TCRdb reprocessed the 5' RACE reads with MiXCR, giving one entry per CDR3 protein. The sample consists of around 500,000 distinct CDR3 sequences, 18% of them appearing once. The source material was PBMCs or a T cell subset sorted from them (not recorded which). This clonotype originated in an adult woman who had mild COVID-19 (a few samples of this study predate the infection). Cell type and time point are not known. The chain combines TRBV6-2 or TRBV6-3 with TRBJ2-7, with TRBD1 matching 7 bases. CDR3 DNA: TGTGCCAGCAGTTACGGACAGGTTTACGAGCAGTACTTC. Translation: CASSYGQVYEQYF.